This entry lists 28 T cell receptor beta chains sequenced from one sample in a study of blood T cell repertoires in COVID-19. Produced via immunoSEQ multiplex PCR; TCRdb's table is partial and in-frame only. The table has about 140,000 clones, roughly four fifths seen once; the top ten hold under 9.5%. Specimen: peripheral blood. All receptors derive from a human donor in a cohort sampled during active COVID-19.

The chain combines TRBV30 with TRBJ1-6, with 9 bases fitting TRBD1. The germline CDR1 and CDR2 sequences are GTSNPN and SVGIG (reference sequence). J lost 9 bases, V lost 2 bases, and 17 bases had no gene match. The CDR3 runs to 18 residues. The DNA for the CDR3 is TGTGCCTGGAGTTCCGGGACAGGGAATCTCCCTAAGTTTTCACCCCTCCACTTT. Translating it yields CAWSSGTGNLPKFSPLHF.

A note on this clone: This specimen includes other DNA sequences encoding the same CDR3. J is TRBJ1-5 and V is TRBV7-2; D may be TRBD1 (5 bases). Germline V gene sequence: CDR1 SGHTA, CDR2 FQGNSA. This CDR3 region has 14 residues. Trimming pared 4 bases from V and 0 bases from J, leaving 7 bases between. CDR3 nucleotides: TGTGCCAGCAGCTGGGGGGTTAGCAATCAGCCCCAGCATTTT. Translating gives CASSWGVSNQPQHF.

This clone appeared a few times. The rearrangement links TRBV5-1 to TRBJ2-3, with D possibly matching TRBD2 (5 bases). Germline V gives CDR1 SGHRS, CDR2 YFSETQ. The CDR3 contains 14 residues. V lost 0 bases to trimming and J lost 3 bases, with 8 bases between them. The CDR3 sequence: CASSLARGTDTQYF. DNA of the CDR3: TGCGCCAGCAGCTTGGCCCGGGGAACAGATACGCAGTATTTT.

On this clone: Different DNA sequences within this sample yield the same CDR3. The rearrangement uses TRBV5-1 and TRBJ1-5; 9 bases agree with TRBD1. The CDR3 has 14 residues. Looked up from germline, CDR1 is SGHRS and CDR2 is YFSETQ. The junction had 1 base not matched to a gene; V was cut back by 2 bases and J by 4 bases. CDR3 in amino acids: CASSLGTGNQPQHF. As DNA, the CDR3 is TGCGCCAGCAGCTTAGGGACAGGGAATCAGCCCCAGCATTTT.

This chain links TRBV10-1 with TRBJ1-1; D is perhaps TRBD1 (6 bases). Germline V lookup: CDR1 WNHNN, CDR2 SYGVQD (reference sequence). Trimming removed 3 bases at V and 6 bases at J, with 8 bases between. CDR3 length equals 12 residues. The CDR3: CASSDRGAEAFF. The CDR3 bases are TGCGCCAGCAGTGACAGGGGCGCTGAAGCTTTCTTT.

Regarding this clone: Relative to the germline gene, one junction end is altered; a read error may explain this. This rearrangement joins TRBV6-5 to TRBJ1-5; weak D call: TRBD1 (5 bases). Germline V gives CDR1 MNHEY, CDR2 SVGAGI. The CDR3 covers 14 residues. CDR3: CASSQGDPNQSQHF. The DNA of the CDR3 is TGTGCCAGCAGCCAAGGGGATCCCAATCAGTCCCAGCATTTT.

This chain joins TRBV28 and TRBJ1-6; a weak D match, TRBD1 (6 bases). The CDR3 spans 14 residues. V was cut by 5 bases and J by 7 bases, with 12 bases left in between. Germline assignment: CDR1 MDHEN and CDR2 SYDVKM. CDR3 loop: CASSPGDNNSPLHF. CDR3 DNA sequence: TGTGCCAGCAGTCCAGGGGACAACAATTCACCCCTCCACTTT.

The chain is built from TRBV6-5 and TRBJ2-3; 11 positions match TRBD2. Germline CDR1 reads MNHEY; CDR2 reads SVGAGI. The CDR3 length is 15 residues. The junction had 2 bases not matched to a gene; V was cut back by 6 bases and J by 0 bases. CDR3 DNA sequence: TGTGCCAGCAGACTAGCGGGGGCAAGCACAGATACGCAGTATTTT. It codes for CASRLAGASTDTQYF.

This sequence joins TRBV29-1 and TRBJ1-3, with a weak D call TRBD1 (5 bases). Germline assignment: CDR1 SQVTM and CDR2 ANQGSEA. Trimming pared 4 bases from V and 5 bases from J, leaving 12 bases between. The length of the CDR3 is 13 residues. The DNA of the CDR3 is TGCAGCGTTGCTGACAGTCGACGAAACACCATATATTTT. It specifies CSVADSRRNTIYF.

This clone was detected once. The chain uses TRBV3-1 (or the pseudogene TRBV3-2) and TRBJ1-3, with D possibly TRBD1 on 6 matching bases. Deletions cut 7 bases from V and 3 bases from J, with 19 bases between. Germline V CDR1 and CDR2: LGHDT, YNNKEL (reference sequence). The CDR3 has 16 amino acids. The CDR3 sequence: CASTVGRGILGNTIYF. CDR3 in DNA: TGTGCCAGCACCGTCGGAAGGGGGATCCTTGGAAACACCATATATTTT.

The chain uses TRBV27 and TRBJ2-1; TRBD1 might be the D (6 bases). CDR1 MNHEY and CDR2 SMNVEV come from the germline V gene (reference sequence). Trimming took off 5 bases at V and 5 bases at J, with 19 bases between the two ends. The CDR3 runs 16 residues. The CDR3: CASSPPTGLANNEQFF. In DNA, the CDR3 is TGTGCCAGCAGTCCCCCAACAGGGCTGGCCAACAATGAGCAGTTCTTC.

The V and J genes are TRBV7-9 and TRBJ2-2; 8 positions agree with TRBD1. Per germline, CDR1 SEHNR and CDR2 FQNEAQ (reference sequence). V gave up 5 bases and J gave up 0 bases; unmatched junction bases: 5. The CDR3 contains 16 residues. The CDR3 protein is CASSRGTGANTGELFF. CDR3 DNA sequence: TGTGCCAGCAGCCGAGGGACAGGAGCGAACACCGGGGAGCTGTTTTTT.

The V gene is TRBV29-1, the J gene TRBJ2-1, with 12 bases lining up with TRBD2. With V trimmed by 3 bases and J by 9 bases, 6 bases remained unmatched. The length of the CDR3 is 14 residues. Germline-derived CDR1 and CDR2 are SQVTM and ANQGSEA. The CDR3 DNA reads TGCAGCGTTGAGTTGACTAGCGGGGGAGGTGAGCAGTTCTTC. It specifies CSVELTSGGGEQFF.

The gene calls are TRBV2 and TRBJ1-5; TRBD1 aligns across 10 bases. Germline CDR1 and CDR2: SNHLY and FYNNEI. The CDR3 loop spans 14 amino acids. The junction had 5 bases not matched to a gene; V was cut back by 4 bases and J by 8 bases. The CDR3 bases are TGTGCCAGCAGTGCAGACAGGGGGCGGGAGCCCCAGCATTTT. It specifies CASSADRGREPQHF.

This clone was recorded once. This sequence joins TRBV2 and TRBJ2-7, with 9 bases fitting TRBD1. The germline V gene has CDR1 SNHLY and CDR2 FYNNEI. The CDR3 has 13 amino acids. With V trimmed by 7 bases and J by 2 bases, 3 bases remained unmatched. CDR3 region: CASIGDRAYEQYF. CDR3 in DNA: TGTGCCAGCATTGGGGACAGGGCCTACGAGCAGTACTTC.

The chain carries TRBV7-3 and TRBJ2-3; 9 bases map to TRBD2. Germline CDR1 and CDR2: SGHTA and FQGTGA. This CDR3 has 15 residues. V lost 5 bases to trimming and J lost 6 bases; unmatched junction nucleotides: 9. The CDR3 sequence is CASSRLAVRSDTQYF. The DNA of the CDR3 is TGTGCCAGCAGCCGACTAGCGGTGCGTTCGGATACGCAGTATTTT.

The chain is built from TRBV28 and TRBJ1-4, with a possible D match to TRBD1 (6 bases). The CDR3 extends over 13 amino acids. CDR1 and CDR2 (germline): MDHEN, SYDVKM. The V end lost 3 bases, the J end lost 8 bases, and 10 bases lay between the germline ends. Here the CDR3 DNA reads TGTGCCAGCAGTTTTCCAGGGGTCGAAAAACTGTTTTTT. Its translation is CASSFPGVEKLFF.

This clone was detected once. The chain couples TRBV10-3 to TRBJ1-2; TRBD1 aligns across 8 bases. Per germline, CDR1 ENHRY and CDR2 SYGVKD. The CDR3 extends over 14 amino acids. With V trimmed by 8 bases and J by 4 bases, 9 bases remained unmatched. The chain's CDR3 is CAIQGTGGSYGYTF. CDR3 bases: TGTGCCATCCAAGGGACAGGAGGCAGCTATGGCTACACCTTC.

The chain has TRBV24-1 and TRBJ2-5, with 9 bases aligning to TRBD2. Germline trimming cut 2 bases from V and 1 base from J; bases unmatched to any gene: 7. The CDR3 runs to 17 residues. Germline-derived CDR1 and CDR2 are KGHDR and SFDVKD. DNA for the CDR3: TGTGCCACCAGTGATTCCAGACTAGCGGCGCCCCAAGAGACCCAGTACTTC. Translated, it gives CATSDSRLAAPQETQYF.

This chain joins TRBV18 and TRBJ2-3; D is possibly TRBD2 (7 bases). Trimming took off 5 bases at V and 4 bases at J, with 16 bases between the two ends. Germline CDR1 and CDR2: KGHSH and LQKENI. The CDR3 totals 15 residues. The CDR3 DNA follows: TGTGCCAGCTCATTCCGGGGGGCGGATGCAGATACGCAGTATTTT. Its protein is CASSFRGADADTQYF.

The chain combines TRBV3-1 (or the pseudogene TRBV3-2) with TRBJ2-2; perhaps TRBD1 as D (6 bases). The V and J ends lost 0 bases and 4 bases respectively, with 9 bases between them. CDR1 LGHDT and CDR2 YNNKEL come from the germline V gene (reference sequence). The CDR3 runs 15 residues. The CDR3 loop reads CASSQDQGGTGELFF. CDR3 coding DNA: TGTGCCAGCAGCCAAGATCAAGGGGGCACCGGGGAGCTGTTTTTT.

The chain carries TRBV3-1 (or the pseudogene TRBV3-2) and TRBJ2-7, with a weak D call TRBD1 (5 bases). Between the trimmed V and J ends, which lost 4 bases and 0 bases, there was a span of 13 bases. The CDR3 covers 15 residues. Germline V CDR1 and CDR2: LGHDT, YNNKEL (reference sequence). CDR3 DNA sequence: TGTGCCAGCAGCCCAGACAGAATATTCTCCTACGAGCAGTACTTC. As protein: CASSPDRIFSYEQYF.

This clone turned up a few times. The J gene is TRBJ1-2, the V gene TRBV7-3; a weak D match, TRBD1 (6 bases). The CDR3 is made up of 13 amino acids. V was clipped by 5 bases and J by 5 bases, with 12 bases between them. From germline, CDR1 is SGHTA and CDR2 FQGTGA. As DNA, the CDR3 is TGTGCCAGCAGCCTAGCACAGGGTTATGGCTACACCTTC. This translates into CASSLAQGYGYTF.

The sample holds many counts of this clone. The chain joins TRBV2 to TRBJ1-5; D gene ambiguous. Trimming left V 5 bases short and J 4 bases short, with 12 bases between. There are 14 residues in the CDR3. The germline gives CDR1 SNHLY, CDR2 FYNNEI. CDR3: CASSWFVANQPQHF. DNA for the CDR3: TGTGCCAGCAGTTGGTTCGTGGCAAATCAGCCCCAGCATTTT.

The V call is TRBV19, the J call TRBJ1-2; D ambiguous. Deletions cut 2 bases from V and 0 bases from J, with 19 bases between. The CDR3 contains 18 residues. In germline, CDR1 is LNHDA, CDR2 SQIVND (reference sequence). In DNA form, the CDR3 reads TGTGCCAGTAGTATATGGTTCGGCAGGAGGAATTCTAACTATGGCTACACCTTC. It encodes CASSIWFGRRNSNYGYTF.

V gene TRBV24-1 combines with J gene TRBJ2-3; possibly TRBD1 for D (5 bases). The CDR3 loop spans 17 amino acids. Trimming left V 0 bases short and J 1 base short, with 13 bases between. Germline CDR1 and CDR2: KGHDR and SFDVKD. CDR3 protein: CATSDLQPVGRTDTQYF. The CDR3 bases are TGTGCCACCAGTGATTTGCAACCGGTGGGGCGCACAGATACGCAGTATTTT.

The CDR3 region has the DNA TGTGCCAGTAGTCTACGGACAGGGTCGGAGACCCAGTACTTC. It encodes CASSLRTGSETQYF. This sequence joins TRBV19 and TRBJ2-5, with 8 positions matching TRBD1. The CDR3 consists of 14 residues. Germline V gene data show CDR1 as LNHDA and CDR2 as SQIVND (reference sequence). V shed 5 bases, J shed 5 bases, and the junction held 7 bases outside the gene matches.

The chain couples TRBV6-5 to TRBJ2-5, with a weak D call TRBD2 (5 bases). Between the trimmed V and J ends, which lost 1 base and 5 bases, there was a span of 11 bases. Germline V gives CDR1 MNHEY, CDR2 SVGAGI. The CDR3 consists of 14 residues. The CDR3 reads CASSYFASSETQYF. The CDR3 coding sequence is TGTGCCAGCAGTTACTTCGCTAGCTCGGAGACCCAGTACTTC.